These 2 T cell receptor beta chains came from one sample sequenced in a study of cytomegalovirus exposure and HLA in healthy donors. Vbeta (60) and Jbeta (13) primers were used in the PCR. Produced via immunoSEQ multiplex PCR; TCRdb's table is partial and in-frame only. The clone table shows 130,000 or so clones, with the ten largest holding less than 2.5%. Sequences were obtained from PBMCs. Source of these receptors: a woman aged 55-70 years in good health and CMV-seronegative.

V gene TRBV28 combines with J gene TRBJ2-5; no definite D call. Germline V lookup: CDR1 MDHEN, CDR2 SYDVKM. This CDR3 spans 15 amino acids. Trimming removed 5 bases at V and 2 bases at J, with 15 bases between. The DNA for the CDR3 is TGTGCCAGCAGTCAGCTGACAAATGGGCAAGAGACCCAGTACTTC. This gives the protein CASSQLTNGQETQYF.

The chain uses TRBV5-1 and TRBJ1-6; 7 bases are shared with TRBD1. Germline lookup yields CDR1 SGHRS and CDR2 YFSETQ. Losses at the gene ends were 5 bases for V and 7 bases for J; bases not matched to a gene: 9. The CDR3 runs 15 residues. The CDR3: CASSLSRDSNSPLHF. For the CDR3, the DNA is TGCGCCAGCAGTCTAAGCCGGGACAGCAATTCACCCCTCCACTTT.